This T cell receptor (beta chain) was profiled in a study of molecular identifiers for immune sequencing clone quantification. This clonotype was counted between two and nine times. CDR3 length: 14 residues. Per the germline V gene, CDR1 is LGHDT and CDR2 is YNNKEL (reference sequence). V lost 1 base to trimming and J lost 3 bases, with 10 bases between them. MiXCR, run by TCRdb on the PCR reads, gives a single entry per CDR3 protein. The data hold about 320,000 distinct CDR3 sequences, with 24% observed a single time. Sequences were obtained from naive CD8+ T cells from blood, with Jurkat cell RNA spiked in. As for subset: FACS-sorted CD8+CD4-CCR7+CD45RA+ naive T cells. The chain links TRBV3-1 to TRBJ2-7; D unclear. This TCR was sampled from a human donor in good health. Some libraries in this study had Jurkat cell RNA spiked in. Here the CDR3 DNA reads TGTGCCAGCAGCCAAGGTATCAGGAACTACGAGCAGTACTTC. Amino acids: CASSQGIRNYEQYF.